The 14 T cell receptor beta chains presented below share a single source sample, sequenced in a study of blood T cell repertoires in COVID-19. Measured with immunoSEQ multiplex PCR; TCRdb has only the in-frame clones, and not every one. The sample has 55,000 to 85,000 clones; around four fifths are singletons. Sequenced input: peripheral blood. These TCRs come from a man aged 55 to 69 with acute or convalescent COVID-19.

The chain joins TRBV19 to TRBJ2-1; 8 nucleotides match TRBD2. This CDR3 has 12 amino acids. Trimming took 8 bases from V and 7 from J; bases not matched to a gene: 4. Germline CDR1 reads LNHDA; CDR2 reads SQIVND (reference sequence). As DNA, the CDR3 is TGTGCCAGTGGAGTAGCGGGAAATGAGCAGTTCTTC. Amino acids: CASGVAGNEQFF. The full variable domain, in which reference TRBV19 and TRBJ2-1 provide the parts outside the CDR3, is DGGITQSPKYLFRKEGQNVTLSCEQNLNHDAMYWYRQDPGQGLRLIYYSQIVNDFQKGDIAEGYSVSREKKESFPLTVTSAQKNPTAFYLCASGVAGNEQFFGPGTRLTVL.

This clone was found once. The CDR3 nucleotides read TGTGCCAGCAGTTTAGCGAACGAAGACAATGAGCAGTTCTTC. It is translated as CASSLANEDNEQFF. V usage is TRBV6-2 or TRBV6-3 and J usage is TRBJ2-1; D might be TRBD2 (5 bases). The CDR3 has 14 amino acids. Per the germline V gene, CDR1 is MNHEY and CDR2 is SVGEGT. The V and J ends lost 4 bases and 5 bases respectively, with 12 bases between them.

This clone was picked up a small number of times. The chain is built from TRBV2 and TRBJ1-5, with 9 bases lining up with TRBD1. Germline trimming cut 3 bases from V and 13 bases from J; bases unmatched to any gene: 4. This CDR3 is 12 amino acids long. Germline V gene lookup returns CDR1 SNHLY and CDR2 FYNNEI. DNA of the CDR3: TGTGCCAGCAGTGATCCCGACAGGGGGCAGCATTTT. Translated, it gives CASSDPDRGQHF.

This chain links TRBV2 with TRBJ2-5; 8 bases map to TRBD2. Germline assignment: CDR1 SNHLY and CDR2 FYNNEI. V lost 9 bases, J lost 7 bases, and 10 bases stayed unmatched. The CDR3 is 13 residues long. The CDR3 here is CARRQSRGGTQYF. The CDR3 coding sequence is TGTGCCAGACGACAGAGTCGGGGGGGGACCCAGTACTTC. Complete variable domain (other parts from reference TRBV2 and TRBJ2-5): EPEVTQTPSHQVTQMGQEVILRCVPISNHLYFYWYRQILGQKVEFLVSFYNNEISEKSEIFDDQFSVERPDGSNFTLKIRSTKLEDSAMYFCARRQSRGGTQYFGPGTRLLVL.

The genes are TRBV5-1 and TRBJ2-6, with a possible D match to TRBD1 (5 bases). V was trimmed by 1 base and J by 0 bases, leaving 8 bases between them. This CDR3 region has 16 residues. Germline assignment: CDR1 SGHRS and CDR2 YFSETQ. The CDR3 sequence: CASSLQGSSGANVLTF. The CDR3 DNA sequence: TGCGCCAGCAGCTTGCAGGGATCCTCTGGGGCCAACGTCCTGACTTTC.

This clone was seen only once. The gene calls are TRBV7-8 and TRBJ2-3, with 7 bases matching TRBD2. The CDR3 totals 15 residues. Germline CDR1 SGHVS, CDR2 FQNEAQ. The ends lost 2 bases at V and 1 base at J; junction bases unmatched: 3. The CDR3 region has the DNA TGTGCCAGCAGCTTATGGGAGGGAGGCACAGATACGCAGTATTTT. Amino acids: CASSLWEGGTDTQYF.

The chain uses TRBV6-5 and TRBJ1-5; D is ambiguous. Trimming removed 0 bases from V and 6 bases from J, with 6 bases in between. Germline assignment: CDR1 MNHEY and CDR2 SVGAGI. The CDR3 runs to 13 residues. CDR3 bases: TGTGCCAGCAGTTACTCGGGAGTTCAGCCCCAGCATTTT. Translation: CASSYSGVQPQHF.

The genes are TRBV5-1 and TRBJ2-7; 12 bases fit TRBD1. The CDR3 is 15 amino acids. Per germline, CDR1 SGHRS and CDR2 YFSETQ. J lost 9 bases, V lost 0 bases, and 7 bases had no gene match. CDR3 DNA sequence: TGCGCCAGCAGCTTGGGATCGGGACAGGGGGCAAGGCAGTACTTC. This gives the protein CASSLGSGQGARQYF.

V and J are TRBV30 and TRBJ1-1, with D possibly TRBD1 on 5 matching bases. Germline V gene sequence: CDR1 GTSNPN, CDR2 SVGIG (reference sequence). V was clipped by 3 bases and J by 2 bases, with 10 bases between them. The CDR3 runs to 13 residues. The CDR3 DNA reads as TGTGCCTGGAGGGCCAGGGTAAACACTGAAGCTTTCTTT. Encoded protein: CAWRARVNTEAFF.

In its sample, this clone was seen once. The chain couples TRBV3-1 (or the pseudogene TRBV3-2) to TRBJ2-7, with 13 bases lining up with TRBD2. Looked up from germline, CDR1 is LGHDT and CDR2 is YNNKEL (reference sequence). The V gene end was trimmed by 5 bases and the J gene end by 7 bases; junction bases not matched to a gene: 8. The CDR3 extends over 15 amino acids. CDR3 bases: TGTGCCAGCAGCGTAATTGGACTAGCGGGAGCTGAGCAGTACTTC. This encodes CASSVIGLAGAEQYF.

The V and J genes are TRBV7-3 and TRBJ1-2, with D possibly being TRBD1 (5 bases). Trimming shortened V by 1 base and J by 2 bases, and 11 bases separated the two germline ends. Germline V gene sequence: CDR1 SGHTA, CDR2 FQGTGA. The CDR3 covers 15 residues. CDR3 in DNA: TGTGCCAGCAGCTTAAACGGGGGGACCAACTATGGCTACACCTTC. Its protein is CASSLNGGTNYGYTF.

This clone was seen repeatedly, ten times or more. The chain links TRBV7-3 to TRBJ2-3; 10 bases are shared with TRBD2. V lost 5 bases and J lost 0; bases outside the gene matches: 2. The CDR3 totals 15 residues. Germline CDR1 and CDR2: SGHTA and FQGTGA. The CDR3 DNA follows: TGTGCCAGCAGCCGAGCGGGGGGGAGCACAGATACGCAGTATTTT. The encoded protein is CASSRAGGSTDTQYF.

V usage is TRBV7-3 and J usage is TRBJ2-3; the match to TRBD1 covers 10 bases. Germline V gene data show CDR1 as SGHTA and CDR2 as FQGTGA. This CDR3 has 16 residues. V was pared by 0 bases and J by 4 bases, with 4 bases of the junction left unmatched. In nucleotides, the CDR3 is TGTGCCAGCAGCTTAACTGGGACAGGGGTTGCAGATACGCAGTATTTT. Translating it yields CASSLTGTGVADTQYF.

This clone was seen more than once but under ten times. This chain connects TRBV7-3 to TRBJ2-7, with 9 bases lining up with TRBD1. The trim removed 5 bases at V and 6 bases at J, leaving 8 bases unmatched. This CDR3 is 14 amino acids long. The V gene's germline CDR1 is SGHTA and CDR2 FQGTGA. CDR3 coding DNA: TGTGCCAGCAGCCCAACCGGGACAGGGTCCGAGCAGTACTTC. The encoded protein is CASSPTGTGSEQYF.